This entry is about one T cell receptor beta chain. Its antigen remains unidentified. The sample belongs to a study of PD-L1 blockade in urothelial cancer. On the study more broadly: Blood drawn 3 weeks (second dose) and 6 weeks after treatment start was analyzed. Median T cell yield from blood was 110,000 to 150,000.

V gave up 6 bases and J gave up 8 bases; unmatched junction bases: 12. The length of the CDR3 is 16 residues. The germline CDR1 and CDR2 sequences are SNHLY and FYNNEI. Study-level findings and limits: Pretreatment clonality of the blood TCR repertoire below the median was predictive of superior survival.

In each PCR, synthetic TCR analog templates were spiked in. Method: immunoSEQ multiplex PCR; TCRdb's copy keeps in-frame clones and lacks some. Of fewer than 55,000 clones in the sample, 82% are singletons; the top ten hold roughly 3.2%. This TCR was recovered from a man in his 70s with urothelial cancer. The input for sequencing was PBMCs, taken around atezolizumab (anti-PD-L1) treatment. This chain connects TRBV2 to TRBJ2-1; 11 nucleotides match TRBD2. CDR3 nucleotides: TGTGCCAGCAGGGATTTTACTAGCGGGAGAGGAGATGAGCAGTTCTTC. This encodes CASRDFTSGRGDEQFF.